Sequencing of this T cell receptor beta chain was carried out in a study of T cell changes during pregnancy in multiple sclerosis. Only in-frame clones appear in the TCRdb table, and some are missing; sequencing was by immunoSEQ multiplex PCR. Here the sample spans about 73,000 clones, 90% to 95% being singletons. This CDR3 spans 16 amino acids. CDR1 and CDR2 from the germline V gene are SGDLS and YYNGEE. V shed 0 bases and J shed 0 bases, with 10 bases lying between them. The sequence came from a female donor in good health, enrolled as a control in a pregnancy study. Sequenced here: peripheral blood, sampled in the second trimester of pregnancy. The chain has TRBV9 and TRBJ2-1, with unresolved D. The CDR3 region is CASSVGPWSSYNEQFF. The CDR3 coding sequence is TGTGCCAGCAGCGTAGGACCCTGGAGCTCCTACAATGAGCAGTTCTTC.